The 18 T cell receptor beta chains below all came from one sample that was sequenced in a study of T cell responses to AZD1222 COVID-19 vaccine. Method: immunoSEQ multiplex PCR; TCRdb's copy keeps in-frame clones and lacks some. The sample carries roughly 200,000 clones, approximately 94% recorded once. Sequences were derived from peripheral blood, sampled 28 days after the second dose of the MenACWY control vaccine. These receptors originate from an adult who received the MenACWY meningococcal vaccine as a control.

The rearrangement links TRBV19 to TRBJ2-2, with 9 positions matching TRBD1. Germline V gives CDR1 LNHDA, CDR2 SQIVND (reference sequence). This CDR3 region has 17 residues. With V trimmed by 5 bases and J by 5 bases, 12 bases remained unmatched. The CDR3 region has the DNA TGTGCCAGTAGTCCTCGGACAGGGGTTGTCCCTACCGGGGAGCTGTTTTTT. This codes for CASSPRTGVVPTGELFF.

V gene TRBV4-2 combines with J gene TRBJ1-1; 9 bases align to TRBD1. Trimming at V came to 6 bases and at J to 6 bases, leaving 14 bases not matched to a gene. Germline V gives CDR1 LGHNA, CDR2 YNFKEQ. The CDR3 totals 16 residues. The CDR3 sequence: CASRHRGQAAPAEAFF. The CDR3 region has the DNA TGTGCCAGCAGACACAGGGGGCAGGCGGCCCCGGCTGAAGCTTTCTTT.

The chain combines TRBV28 with TRBJ2-1, with 12 bases that match TRBD2. The CDR3 runs to 17 residues. The junction had 10 bases not matched to a gene; V was cut back by 4 bases and J by 6 bases. The germline CDR1 and CDR2 sequences are MDHEN and SYDVKM. CDR3 coding DNA: TGTGCCAGCAGTTCTCCCAGACTAGCGGGAGTTCCCAATGAGCAGTTCTTC. Translated: CASSSPRLAGVPNEQFF.

The chain combines TRBV27 with TRBJ1-1; D is ambiguous. Per germline, CDR1 MNHEY and CDR2 SMNVEV (reference sequence). Trimming took off 3 bases at V and 1 base at J, with 6 bases between the two ends. The CDR3 runs 13 residues. The CDR3 loop reads CASSLGRNTEAFF. As DNA, the CDR3 is TGTGCCAGCAGTTTGGGGAGGAACACTGAAGCTTTCTTT.

The CDR3 DNA reads as TGTGCCAGCAGCGGTGGCGGACCCCTGAGCTCCTATAATTCACCCCTCCACTTT. This gives the protein CASSGGGPLSSYNSPLHF. The V and J genes are TRBV9 and TRBJ1-6; no definite D call. This CDR3 has 18 residues. Trimming stripped 3 bases from V and 0 bases from J, with 16 bases between. CDR1 and CDR2 (germline): SGDLS, YYNGEE.

J is TRBJ2-1 and V is TRBV9, with D maybe TRBD2 (6 bases). The germline gives CDR1 SGDLS, CDR2 YYNGEE. Trimming cost V 6 bases and J 4 bases, with 23 bases left between them. CDR3 length: 17 residues. Written as DNA, the CDR3 is TGTGCCAGCACACGGAGGGACCACGGAGACTATTACAATGAGCAGTTCTTC. Protein product: CASTRRDHGDYYNEQFF.

V usage is TRBV5-1 and J usage is TRBJ1-5; D call uncertain. The CDR3 runs 15 residues. V was shortened by 0 bases and J by 6 bases, with 13 bases between the two germline ends. The germline gives CDR1 SGHRS, CDR2 YFSETQ. The CDR3 here is CASSLEPGGVQPQHF. DNA of the CDR3: TGCGCCAGCAGCTTGGAACCAGGCGGGGTTCAGCCCCAGCATTTT.

This chain joins TRBV5-1 and TRBJ2-5, with D tentatively TRBD2 (6 bases). Germline CDR1 reads SGHRS; CDR2 reads YFSETQ. This CDR3 contains 13 residues. The V and J ends lost 3 bases and 10 bases respectively, with 16 bases between them. The CDR3 region is CASSWRVGGIQYF. The DNA of the CDR3 is TGCGCCAGCAGCTGGAGAGTGGGGGGAATCCAGTACTTC.

The chain combines TRBV18 with TRBJ2-2, with unresolved D. CDR3 length: 14 residues. The germline V gene encodes CDR1 KGHSH and CDR2 LQKENI. Trimming removed 2 bases from V and 2 bases from J, with 6 bases in between. CDR3 bases: TGTGCCAGCTCACCAGTGACAAACACCGGGGAGCTGTTTTTT. As protein: CASSPVTNTGELFF.

The J gene is TRBJ2-1, the V gene TRBV4-2; D call uncertain. The V and J ends lost 4 bases and 0 bases respectively, with 13 bases between them. CDR3 length: 16 amino acids. Germline loops: CDR1 LGHNA, CDR2 YNFKEQ. This CDR3 reads CASSLADTSSYNEQFF. CDR3 sequence (DNA): TGTGCCAGCAGCCTTGCTGACACGAGCTCCTACAATGAGCAGTTCTTC.

The J gene is TRBJ1-2, the V gene TRBV5-5; D perhaps matches TRBD1 (6 bases). Trimming pared 4 bases from V and 1 base from J, leaving 17 bases between. The V gene's germline CDR1 is SGHKS and CDR2 YYEKEE (reference sequence). The CDR3 has 16 amino acids. In DNA, the CDR3 is TGTGCCAGCAGCCACACCGGGACACGTTATAACTATGGCTACACCTTC. Encoded protein: CASSHTGTRYNYGYTF.

This clone was detected once. V and J are TRBV27 and TRBJ1-2, with D hard to call. The germline V gene has CDR1 MNHEY and CDR2 SMNVEV (reference sequence). The ends were cut back, 3 bases at V and 11 bases at J, with 13 bases in the middle. The CDR3 has 12 residues. CDR3 protein: CASSFPGGVYTF. Here the CDR3 DNA reads TGTGCCAGCAGTTTCCCCGGCGGGGTGTACACCTTC.

This sequence joins TRBV10-3 and TRBJ2-5; no firm D call. Germline lookup yields CDR1 ENHRY and CDR2 SYGVKD. Trimming removed 2 bases from V and 5 bases from J, with 6 bases in between. CDR3 length equals 12 residues. CDR3 loop: CAISETPETQYF. The DNA of the CDR3 is TGTGCCATCAGTGAGACACCGGAGACCCAGTACTTC.

The gene calls are TRBV5-6 and TRBJ1-5; D is uncertain. The CDR3 runs to 11 residues. The V and J ends lost 4 bases and 9 bases respectively, with 8 bases between them. Per germline, CDR1 SGHDT and CDR2 YYEEEE. CDR3 coding DNA: TGTGCCAGCAGCCGCGTGAGGCCCCAGCATTTT. Protein product: CASSRVRPQHF.

As to this clone: The sample has other DNA sequences that encode this CDR3 too. This chain connects TRBV10-2 to TRBJ1-1, with unresolved D. The CDR3 is 12 residues long. Looked up from germline, CDR1 is WSHSY and CDR2 is SAAADI. Trimming removed 6 bases from V and 2 bases from J, with 7 bases in between. This chain's CDR3 is CASRSGNTEAFF. The CDR3, as DNA: TGCGCCAGCAGAAGCGGAAACACTGAAGCTTTCTTT.

The J gene is TRBJ1-2, the V gene TRBV19, with TRBD1 as a possible D gene (5 bases). This CDR3 region has 14 residues. Per the germline V gene, CDR1 is LNHDA and CDR2 is SQIVND (reference sequence). V was clipped by 5 bases and J by 4 bases, with 14 bases between them. In DNA form, the CDR3 reads TGTGCCAGTAGTTCGCCCGGGGCCGGCTATGGCTACACCTTC. Its translation is CASSSPGAGYGYTF. Supplemented by reference TRBV19 and TRBJ1-2, the full variable domain reads DGGITQSPKYLFRKEGQNVTLSCEQNLNHDAMYWYRQDPGQGLRLIYYSQIVNDFQKGDIAEGYSVSREKKESFPLTVTSAQKNPTAFYLCASSSPGAGYGYTFGSGTRLTVV.

The chain recombines TRBV28 with TRBJ2-2, with D unresolved. The V gene's germline CDR1 is MDHEN and CDR2 SYDVKM. The CDR3 runs 15 residues. V was trimmed by 3 bases and J by 6 bases, leaving 14 bases between them. In DNA, the CDR3 is TGTGCCAGCAGTTTGGGCAACCGACGGGCCGGGGAGCTGTTTTTT. It encodes CASSLGNRRAGELFF.

The CDR3 bases are TGTGCCATCCCCCGTTTCAGGGATAACACCGGGGAGCTGTTTTTT. Translating gives CAIPRFRDNTGELFF. This sequence joins TRBV13 and TRBJ2-2; tentatively, D is TRBD1 (5 bases). Germline loops: CDR1 PRHDT, CDR2 FYEKMQ (reference sequence). The V and J ends lost 10 bases and 2 bases respectively, with 17 bases between them. CDR3 length: 15 amino acids.